The next 20 T cell receptor beta chains were all read from a single sample in a study of blood T cell repertoires in COVID-19. Here immunoSEQ multiplex PCR was the method, and the copy in TCRdb shows in-frame clones only, minus some. The sample contains about 300,000 clones, 86% of which appear only once. Sequencing input: PBMCs or T cells enriched from blood (not recorded which). Source of these receptors: a young woman who had recovered from COVID-19.

In regard to this clone: At the DNA level, this CDR3 is encoded by other sequences in the same sample as well. V usage is TRBV28 and J usage is TRBJ1-1; D may be TRBD1 (5 bases). V dropped 3 bases and J dropped 1 base, with 9 bases sitting between them. There are 14 residues in the CDR3. Germline lookup yields CDR1 MDHEN and CDR2 SYDVKM. The CDR3 spells CASSFSTGNTEAFF. The CDR3 nucleotides read TGTGCCAGCAGTTTCTCAACAGGGAACACTGAAGCTTTCTTT. Together with reference TRBV28 and TRBJ1-1, the CDR3 gives the full variable domain: DVKVTQSSRYLVKRTGEKVFLECVQDMDHENMFWYRQDPGLGLRLIYFSYDVKMKEKGDIPEGYSVSREKKERFSLILESASTNQTSMYLCASSFSTGNTEAFFGQGTRLTVV.

The V gene is TRBV7-3, the J gene TRBJ2-7; the D gene is possibly TRBD1 (5 bases). V lost 3 bases, J lost 5 bases, and 11 bases lay in between. Germline lookup yields CDR1 SGHTA and CDR2 FQGTGA. This CDR3 has 13 residues. The CDR3 protein is CASSLGPAHEQYF. CDR3 DNA sequence: TGTGCCAGCAGCTTGGGGCCTGCCCACGAGCAGTACTTC.

CDR3 bases: TGTGCCAGTCTTGCCGGGGGGGGCTCCAATCAGCCCCAGCATTTT. Translated, it gives CASLAGGGSNQPQHF. The chain links TRBV19 to TRBJ1-5; a weak D match, TRBD1 (6 bases). Germline V gene data show CDR1 as LNHDA and CDR2 as SQIVND (reference sequence). The germline V and J ends were trimmed by 8 bases and 3 bases, with 17 bases remaining between them. The CDR3 is made up of 15 amino acids.

This chain uses TRBV24-1 with TRBJ2-2, with D tentatively TRBD2 (6 bases). V dropped 3 bases and J dropped 0 bases, with 10 bases sitting between them. Germline V gene lookup returns CDR1 KGHDR and CDR2 SFDVKD. The CDR3 is 16 residues long. CDR3 nucleotides: TGTGCCACCAGTGATAGGAGCGGGTCGAACACCGGGGAGCTGTTTTTT. Its translation: CATSDRSGSNTGELFF.

The chain uses TRBV11-2 and TRBJ1-1; D is undetermined. Per the germline V gene, CDR1 is SGHAT and CDR2 is FQNNGV. The ends were cut back, 2 bases at V and 1 base at J, with 5 bases in the middle. This CDR3 contains 13 residues. CDR3 loop: CASSLSWNTEAFF. The CDR3 DNA sequence: TGTGCCAGCAGCTTATCTTGGAACACTGAAGCTTTCTTT.

This chain links TRBV18 with TRBJ1-1; 9 bases are a match to TRBD1. Germline V CDR1 and CDR2: KGHSH, LQKENI. V was pared by 0 bases and J by 3 bases, with 5 bases of the junction left unmatched. The CDR3 runs to 16 residues. The CDR3, as DNA: TGTGCCAGCTCACCACCCCGGGGACAGGGTTACACTGAAGCTTTCTTT. Residues: CASSPPRGQGYTEAFF.

Comment on this clone: Other DNA sequences within the sample encode an identical CDR3. The chain carries TRBV28 and TRBJ1-6; 10 bases line up with TRBD1. The germline gives CDR1 MDHEN, CDR2 SYDVKM. V shed 6 bases and J 10 bases; nucleotides not matched to a gene: 3. This CDR3 contains 13 residues. In nucleotides, the CDR3 is TGTGCCAGCAGAAGGACAGGGGGGTCACCCCTCCACTTT. Translated, it gives CASRRTGGSPLHF.

The chain joins TRBV6-1 to TRBJ2-7; 9 bases fit TRBD2. Per germline, CDR1 MNHNS and CDR2 SASEGT. The J segment lost 5 bases and the V segment lost 2 bases, leaving 7 bases of the junction unmatched. The CDR3 has 15 amino acids. Here the CDR3 reads CASSERVAGVDEQYF. CDR3 bases: TGTGCCAGCAGTGAACGGGTAGCGGGAGTTGACGAGCAGTACTTC.

The chain recombines TRBV7-9 with TRBJ1-2; 7 nucleotides match TRBD1. V was pared by 3 bases and J by 8 bases, with 15 bases of the junction left unmatched. The germline V gene has CDR1 SEHNR and CDR2 FQNEAQ (reference sequence). CDR3 length equals 16 residues. CDR3 in DNA: TGTGCCAGCAGCTTGATCCCCCTTGACAGGGTCGGAGGCTACACCTTC. The encoded protein is CASSLIPLDRVGGYTF.

The chain uses TRBV27 and TRBJ2-2, with TRBD2 matching over 9 bases. CDR1 MNHEY and CDR2 SMNVEV come from the germline V gene (reference sequence). CDR3 size: 18 residues. Trimming removed 3 bases from V and 2 bases from J; junction bases left unmatched: 10. For the CDR3, the DNA is TGTGCCAGCAGTTTCAGGGCTAGCGGGGTGGTTAACACCGGGGAGCTGTTTTTT. Translated: CASSFRASGVVNTGELFF.

This chain joins TRBV27 and TRBJ1-1, with 7 bases identical to TRBD1. Trimming took 3 bases from V and 7 from J; bases not matched to a gene: 5. CDR1 MNHEY and CDR2 SMNVEV come from the germline V gene (reference sequence). The CDR3 contains 13 residues. In DNA form, the CDR3 reads TGTGCCAGCAGTTTTTGGGACAGAGGTGAAGCTTTCTTT. It yields the protein CASSFWDRGEAFF.

This chain connects TRBV5-1 to TRBJ2-7; 9 positions agree with TRBD1. Germline lookup yields CDR1 SGHRS and CDR2 YFSETQ. CDR3 length: 14 amino acids. Trimming at V came to 9 bases and at J to 2 bases, leaving 9 bases not matched to a gene. The CDR3 nucleotides are TGCGCCACCTCTGGGGGGACAGGGCCCTACGAGCAGTACTTC. Translation: CATSGGTGPYEQYF. Drawing the rest from reference TRBV5-1 and TRBJ2-7, the complete variable domain is KAGVTQTPRYLIKTRGQQVTLSCSPISGHRSVSWYQQTPGQGLQFLFEYFSETQRNKGNFPGRFSGRQFSNSRSEMNVSTLELGDSALYLCATSGGTGPYEQYFGPGTRLTVT.

This chain connects TRBV18 to TRBJ2-1; TRBD2 is a possible D gene (6 bases). Deletions cut 0 bases from V and 6 bases from J, with 12 bases between. The V gene's germline CDR1 is KGHSH and CDR2 LQKENI. The CDR3 has 15 amino acids. The CDR3 DNA is TGTGCCAGCTCACCACCGTGGGACTCAGCCAATGAGCAGTTCTTC. Its translation: CASSPPWDSANEQFF.

The chain links TRBV27 to TRBJ2-3; TRBD2 agrees at 13 bases. J gave up 6 bases and V 8 bases, and 8 bases lay outside the gene matches. There are 15 residues in the CDR3. CDR1 is MNHEY, CDR2 SMNVEV, per germline (reference sequence). The CDR3, as DNA: TGTGCCAGCGGACATGGGACTAGCGGGACCGATACGCAGTATTTT. This codes for CASGHGTSGTDTQYF.

The CDR3 protein is CAWSKKAGGNTEAFF. CDR3 sequence (DNA): TGTGCCTGGAGTAAAAAAGCCGGGGGGAACACTGAAGCTTTCTTT. The chain combines TRBV30 with TRBJ1-1; tentative D call: TRBD1 (5 bases). Trimming pared 2 bases from V and 1 base from J, leaving 14 bases between. CDR3 length equals 15 residues. CDR1 is GTSNPN, CDR2 SVGIG, per germline (reference sequence).

The chain carries TRBV30 and TRBJ2-5; 8 nucleotides agree with TRBD1. Germline trimming cut 0 bases from V and 5 bases from J; bases unmatched to any gene: 11. The CDR3 is made up of 16 amino acids. Germline V gene sequence: CDR1 GTSNPN, CDR2 SVGIG (reference sequence). As DNA, the CDR3 is TGTGCCTGGAGTGTCGGTTTTGTTGCAGGGGGCGAGACCCAGTACTTC. This translates into CAWSVGFVAGGETQYF.

The chain employs TRBV3-1 (or the pseudogene TRBV3-2) and TRBJ2-7, with D perhaps TRBD1 (6 bases). The CDR3 totals 14 residues. V was trimmed by 4 bases and J by 4 bases, leaving 14 bases between them. Germline V gene sequence: CDR1 LGHDT, CDR2 YNNKEL (reference sequence). The CDR3 protein is CASSPQGAGYEQYF. The CDR3, as DNA: TGTGCCAGCAGCCCACAGGGAGCCGGGTACGAGCAGTACTTC.

The V gene is TRBV28, the J gene TRBJ1-6; 9 nucleotides agree with TRBD1. Germline CDR1 is MDHEN and CDR2 is SYDVKM. The trim removed 4 bases at V and 7 bases at J, leaving 11 bases unmatched. The CDR3 is 17 residues long. CDR3 bases: TGTGCCAGCAGTTCCGCACAACAGGGGGCGGGAAATTCACCCCTCCACTTT. Translating gives CASSSAQQGAGNSPLHF.

This rearrangement joins TRBV19 to TRBJ2-3, with D uncertain. The CDR3 loop spans 14 amino acids. Germline V gives CDR1 LNHDA, CDR2 SQIVND (reference sequence). Trimming pared 4 bases from V and 0 bases from J, leaving 8 bases between. CDR3 in amino acids: CASSKQPSTDTQYF. In nucleotides, the CDR3 is TGTGCCAGTAGTAAACAGCCTAGCACAGATACGCAGTATTTT.

This sequence joins TRBV3-1 (or the pseudogene TRBV3-2) and TRBJ1-2; no firm D call. Germline values: CDR1 LGHDT, CDR2 YNNKEL (reference sequence). The ends were cut back, 0 bases at V and 6 bases at J, with 8 bases in the middle. The CDR3 loop spans 13 amino acids. CDR3 in amino acids: CASSQDWRDGYTF. The CDR3 region has the DNA TGTGCCAGCAGCCAAGATTGGCGGGATGGCTACACCTTC.